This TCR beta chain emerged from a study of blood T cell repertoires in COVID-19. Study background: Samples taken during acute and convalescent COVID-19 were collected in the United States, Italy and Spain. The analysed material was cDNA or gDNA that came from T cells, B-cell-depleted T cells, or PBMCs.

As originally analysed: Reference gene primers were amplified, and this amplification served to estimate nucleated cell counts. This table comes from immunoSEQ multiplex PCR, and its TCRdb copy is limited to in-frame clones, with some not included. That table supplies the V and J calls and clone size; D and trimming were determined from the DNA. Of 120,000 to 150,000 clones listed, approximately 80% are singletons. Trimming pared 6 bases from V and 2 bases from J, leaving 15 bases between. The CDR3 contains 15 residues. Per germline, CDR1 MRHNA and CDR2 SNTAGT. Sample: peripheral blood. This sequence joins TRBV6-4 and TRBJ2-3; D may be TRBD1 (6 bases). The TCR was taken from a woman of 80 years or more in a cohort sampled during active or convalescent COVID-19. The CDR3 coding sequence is TGTGCCAGCAGACAGACAGTGGGGGCCACAGATACGCAGTATTTT. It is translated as CASRQTVGATDTQYF.